This TCR beta chain was obtained from a study of CD8+ T cells in alopecia areata. Whole-study context: Patients in the study were on tofacitinib for 6 to 18 months, then off it for 6 months. Study-wide results and caveats: Elevated clonality characterized lesional scalp relative to normal scalp, particularly in alopecia totalis/universalis.

As for this clone: What it binds is unknown.

Extracted RNA was reverse transcribed, and the resulting cDNA served as sequencing template. Only in-frame clones appear in the TCRdb table, and some are missing; sequencing was by immunoSEQ multiplex PCR. The table lists 5,700 or so clones, roughly 64% of them singletons, with about 11% in the top ten. The study team obtained lesional scalp punch biopsies and peripheral blood from alopecia areata patients. V was pared by 5 bases and J by 2 bases, with 11 bases of the junction left unmatched. Germline V CDR1 and CDR2: LNHDA, SQIVND (reference sequence). The CDR3 spans 16 residues. The sequence came from a human donor with alopecia areata. The sequencing here drew on skin, taken at week 0. J is TRBJ1-2 and V is TRBV19; TRBD1 matches 7 bases. CDR3 sequence (DNA): TGTGCCAGTAGTGATAAGAGACAGGGACGGAACTATGGCTACACCTTC. This codes for CASSDKRQGRNYGYTF. Based on the CDR3 plus reference TRBV19 and TRBJ1-2, the full variable domain is DGGITQSPKYLFRKEGQNVTLSCEQNLNHDAMYWYRQDPGQGLRLIYYSQIVNDFQKGDIAEGYSVSREKKESFPLTVTSAQKNPTAFYLCASSDKRQGRNYGYTFGSGTRLTVV.